One and the same sample provided the 18 T cell receptor beta chains below, sequenced in a study of Graves' ophthalmopathy and Graves' hyperthyroidism. Scientists amplified the TCR beta CDR3 regions from RNA transcripts. RT-PCR with HTBI primers came first, then second-round multiplex PCR. TCRdb redid the calling of the multiplex PCR reads with MiXCR, one entry per CDR3 protein. Found here are about 400,000 distinct CDR3 sequences, around 16% of them singletons; the top ten hold around 1.4%. What was sequenced was peripheral blood. The source of these receptors is a woman aged 18-35 years with Graves' ophthalmopathy.

This clonotype appeared many times. This chain connects TRBV3-1 to TRBJ2-5; D may be TRBD1 or TRBD2 (5 bases each). CDR3 length: 14 amino acids. Germline values: CDR1 LGHDT, CDR2 YNNKEL (reference sequence). The V gene lost 6 bases and the J gene lost 2 bases, with 13 bases spanning the gap. The CDR3 here is CASRRAGSQETQYF. In DNA, the CDR3 is TGTGCCAGCAGACGGGCAGGGAGTCAAGAGACCCAGTACTTC.

This clonotype was seen many times. The CDR3 sequence is CASTTAQTLYNSPLHF. The CDR3 DNA follows: TGTGCCAGCACGACAGCGCAGACACTCTATAATTCACCCCTCCACTTT. The chain couples TRBV28 to TRBJ1-6, with D possibly being TRBD1 (5 bases). CDR1 and CDR2 from the germline V gene are MDHEN and SYDVKM. V lost 7 bases, J lost 3 bases, and 16 bases lay in between. The CDR3 extends over 16 amino acids.

This clonotype appeared many times. The chain links TRBV7-2 to TRBJ2-5, with D possibly TRBD2 on 7 matching bases. Trimming removed 5 bases at V and 6 bases at J, with 22 bases between. Germline values: CDR1 SGHTA, CDR2 FQGNSA. The length of the CDR3 is 16 residues. CDR3 DNA sequence: TGTGCCAGCAGCCCCTTGGGAGGGGGGCAGGCGAAGACCCAGTACTTC. Amino acids: CASSPLGGGQAKTQYF.

This clonotype occurred many times. The chain employs TRBV7-9 and TRBJ2-4; 12 bases align to TRBD2. After removal of 4 bases from V and 0 bases from J, the junction contained 1 base not matched to a gene. CDR1 is SEHNR, CDR2 FQNEAQ, per germline (reference sequence). This CDR3 comprises 16 residues. CDR3 region: CASSSTSGGAKNIQYF. The DNA of the CDR3 is TGTGCCAGCAGCTCGACTAGCGGGGGAGCCAAAAACATTCAGTACTTC. Complete variable domain (other parts from reference TRBV7-9 and TRBJ2-4): DTGVSQNPRHKITKRGQNVTFRCDPISEHNRLYWYRQTLGQGPEFLTYFQNEAQLEKSRLLSDRFSAERPKGSFSTLEIQRTEQGDSAMYLCASSSTSGGAKNIQYFGAGTRLSVL.

This clonotype was found many times. The chain combines TRBV7-2 with TRBJ2-5; no firm D call. Deletions cut 5 bases from V and 1 base from J, with 11 bases between. Germline loops: CDR1 SGHTA, CDR2 FQGNSA. This CDR3 is 14 amino acids long. CDR3 in DNA: TGTGCCAGCAGCCTTTCAATTGGCCAAGAGACCCAGTACTTC. Translating it yields CASSLSIGQETQYF.

This clonotype was recorded at least ten times. The rearrangement uses TRBV5-1 and TRBJ2-7; 8 nucleotides match TRBD2. The CDR3 sequence is 16 residues long. J was trimmed by 6 bases and V by 2 bases; bases with no gene match: 13. Germline V gene data show CDR1 as SGHRS and CDR2 as YFSETQ. The chain's CDR3 is CASSLRQTTGGGEQYF. The CDR3 region has the DNA TGCGCCAGCAGCTTACGACAGACCACGGGAGGGGGCGAGCAGTACTTC.

At least ten counts were recorded for this clonotype. This chain connects TRBV5-4 to TRBJ2-3; no definite D call. Trimming cost V 0 bases and J 1 base, with 6 bases left between them. Looked up from germline, CDR1 is SGHNT and CDR2 is YYREEE (reference sequence). The CDR3 has 14 residues. This CDR3 reads CASSLGKGTDTQYF. The CDR3 bases are TGTGCCAGCAGCTTGGGAAAGGGCACAGATACGCAGTATTTT.

This clonotype was observed at least ten times. The gene calls are TRBV5-1 and TRBJ2-7, with TRBD2 matching 9 bases. The CDR3 spans 15 residues. Germline loops: CDR1 SGHRS, CDR2 YFSETQ. V shed 0 bases, J shed 5 bases, and the junction held 6 bases outside the gene matches. The CDR3 DNA reads as TGCGCCAGCAGCTTGGAATCTAGCGGGACAAACGAGCAGTACTTC. This gives the protein CASSLESSGTNEQYF. Using reference TRBV5-1 and TRBJ2-7 for the parts outside the CDR3, the full variable domain is KAGVTQTPRYLIKTRGQQVTLSCSPISGHRSVSWYQQTPGQGLQFLFEYFSETQRNKGNFPGRFSGRQFSNSRSEMNVSTLELGDSALYLCASSLESSGTNEQYFGPGTRLTVT.

In this sample, this clonotype turned up many times. The gene calls are TRBV28 and TRBJ1-6, with D tentatively TRBD1 (6 bases). The CDR3 sequence is 14 residues long. Trimming left V 2 bases short and J 8 bases short, with 10 bases between. Looked up from germline, CDR1 is MDHEN and CDR2 is SYDVKM. The CDR3 here is CASSLMGGDSPLHF. The CDR3, as DNA: TGTGCCAGCAGTTTAATGGGGGGCGATTCACCCCTCCACTTT.

This clonotype was counted at least ten times. The rearrangement links TRBV7-9 to TRBJ2-7, with a tentative D call TRBD2 (5 bases). Germline CDR1 is SEHNR and CDR2 is FQNEAQ (reference sequence). This CDR3 spans 12 amino acids. Trimming left V 5 bases short and J 13 bases short, with 18 bases between. This CDR3 reads CASSPHEGPLYF. DNA for the CDR3: TGTGCCAGCAGCCCTCATGAGGGCCCTCTTTACTTC.

This clonotype showed up many times. This chain connects TRBV2 to TRBJ1-1; D is unresolved. CDR1 is SNHLY, CDR2 FYNNEI, per germline. Trimming pared 6 bases from V and 1 base from J, leaving 9 bases between. The CDR3 covers 13 residues. The CDR3: CASSGDRNTEAFF. The CDR3 bases are TGTGCCAGCAGCGGGGATCGGAACACTGAAGCTTTCTTT.

This clonotype was counted ten times or more. This sequence joins TRBV12-3 or TRBV12-4 and TRBJ2-7; 12 bases map to TRBD2. V lost 6 bases and J lost 3; bases outside the gene matches: 3. The CDR3 totals 14 residues. CDR3 in amino acids: CASRELAGGYEQYF. The CDR3 DNA is TGTGCCAGCAGGGAACTAGCGGGAGGCTACGAGCAGTACTTC.

This clonotype has a count of ten or more. The V call is TRBV11-2, the J call TRBJ2-2, with D tentatively TRBD1 or TRBD2 (5 bases each). From germline, CDR1 is SGHAT and CDR2 FQNNGV. Trimming took off 1 base at V and 4 bases at J, with 13 bases between the two ends. This CDR3 has 16 residues. Here the CDR3 reads CASSLGGWLSTGELFF. CDR3 sequence (DNA): TGTGCCAGCAGCTTAGGGGGGTGGCTATCCACCGGGGAGCTGTTTTTT.

This clonotype was counted at least ten times. The V call is TRBV7-9, the J call TRBJ1-1; TRBD1 matches at 7 bases. Germline V gene lookup returns CDR1 SEHNR and CDR2 FQNEAQ (reference sequence). The CDR3 totals 14 residues. V dropped 5 bases and J dropped 5; count of bases not matched to a gene: 8. The CDR3 sequence: CASSREGAFTEAFF. The CDR3 coding sequence is TGTGCCAGCAGCCGGGAGGGGGCTTTTACTGAAGCTTTCTTT.

The table lists this clonotype with many counts. The V gene is TRBV6-5, the J gene TRBJ1-1; D perhaps matches TRBD1 (5 bases). The V end was cut by 6 bases, the J end by 3 bases, with 14 bases between. The germline V gene encodes CDR1 MNHEY and CDR2 SVGAGI. The CDR3 is 14 amino acids. CDR3 sequence reads: CASSPGGGYTEAFF. The DNA of the CDR3 is TGTGCCAGCAGCCCCGGGGGGGGATACACTGAAGCTTTCTTT.

This clonotype was seen many times. The rearrangement uses TRBV12-3 or TRBV12-4 and TRBJ2-2; possible D gene TRBD2, 7 bases. This CDR3 spans 16 amino acids. The V end lost 5 bases, the J end lost 0 bases, and 13 bases lay between the germline ends. The CDR3 here is CASSRGGPPNTGELFF. The CDR3 DNA follows: TGTGCCAGCAGTAGGGGGGGGCCTCCGAACACCGGGGAGCTGTTTTTT.

This clonotype was counted many times. CDR3 in amino acids: CASSQASPQSLHF. The CDR3 DNA is TGTGCCAGCAGCCAAGCCAGCCCTCAGAGCCTCCACTTT. The chain joins TRBV3-1 to TRBJ1-6; D gene unclear. V was clipped by 1 base and J by 15 bases, with 13 bases between them. The CDR3 spans 13 residues. CDR1 and CDR2 from the germline V gene are LGHDT and YNNKEL (reference sequence). The full variable domain, its missing parts supplied by reference TRBV3-1 and TRBJ1-6, is DTAVSQTPKYLVTQMGNDKSIKCEQNLGHDTMYWYKQDSKKFLKIMFSYNNKELIINETVPNRFSPKSPDKAHLNLHINSLELGDSAVYFCASSQASPQSLHFGNGTRLTVT.

There are many counts of this clonotype. This rearrangement joins TRBV28 to TRBJ2-4, with a tentative D call TRBD1 (6 bases). V lost 6 bases and J 6 bases, leaving 12 bases between the germline ends. The germline gives CDR1 MDHEN, CDR2 SYDVKM. The CDR3 is 13 residues long. DNA of the CDR3: TGTGCCAGCAGATCCACAGGGTTAAACATTCAGTACTTC. Residues: CASRSTGLNIQYF.